The 8 T cell receptor beta chains given below trace back to one sample, sequenced in a study of regulatory and conventional T cells in RAG deficiency. Blood CD4+ CD25-low CD127-high conventional T cells supplied the genomic DNA template. Measured with immunoSEQ multiplex PCR; TCRdb has only the in-frame clones, and not every one. There are roughly 45,000 clones in the sample; about nine tenths occur only once, and 0.51% lies in the top ten. The same data also went into a second study, on regulatory T cells. That report notes: Primers: 52 TRBV forward and 13 TRBJ reverse.

The material sequenced was CD4+ effector T cells sorted from blood. The source of these receptors is a human donor in good health.

This clone was seen once. The junction and the germline gene differ at one end; a read error may be behind it. Within the sample, other DNA sequences also encode this same CDR3. This rearrangement joins TRBV18 to TRBJ1-1, with D uncertain. The CDR3 extends over 13 amino acids. Germline CDR1 KGHSH, CDR2 LQKENI. CDR3 bases: TGTGCCAGCTCACCATTGGTTAACACTGAAGCCTTCTTT. This sequence encodes CASSPLVNTEAFF.

In DNA form, the CDR3 reads TGTGCCAGCAGCCGACTAGATCGGCGGGGGGCTTACAATGAGCAGTTCTTC. As protein: CASSRLDRRGAYNEQFF. The chain combines TRBV14 with TRBJ2-1; the match to TRBD2 covers 8 bases. This CDR3 is built from 17 residues. J lost 4 bases, V lost 4 bases, and 12 bases had no gene match. Germline CDR1 SGHDN, CDR2 FVKESK.

This rearrangement joins TRBV27 to TRBJ1-1; no definite D call. The CDR3 is made up of 13 amino acids. Germline-derived CDR1 and CDR2 are MNHEY and SMNVEV (reference sequence). V gave up 2 bases and J gave up 1 base, with 5 bases separating them. The CDR3 bases are TGTGCCAGCAGTTTAGCCCAGAACACTGAAGCTTTCTTT. Its protein is CASSLAQNTEAFF.

The chain carries TRBV28 and TRBJ1-1; no clear D gene. Trimming removed 6 bases from V and 5 bases from J, with 7 bases in between. This CDR3 spans 11 amino acids. Germline lookup yields CDR1 MDHEN and CDR2 SYDVKM. The CDR3 DNA sequence: TGTGCCAGCAGCACACTAACTGAAGCTTTCTTT. It specifies CASSTLTEAFF.

V gene TRBV14 combines with J gene TRBJ2-2; no reliable D call. Germline V gene data show CDR1 as SGHDN and CDR2 as FVKESK. This CDR3 comprises 16 residues. V shed 4 bases and J shed 2 bases, with 14 bases lying between them. The CDR3, as DNA: TGTGCCAGCAGCCTAAAGACCGGATCCAACACCGGGGAGCTGTTTTTT. It codes for CASSLKTGSNTGELFF.

The J gene is TRBJ2-3, the V gene TRBV25-1, with 10 bases fitting TRBD1. The CDR3 has 16 residues. Per the germline V gene, CDR1 is MGHDK and CDR2 is SYGVNS. Trimming removed 3 bases from V and 5 bases from J; junction bases left unmatched: 8. The CDR3 DNA follows: TGTGCCAGCAGTGATAATCCGGGACAGGGGATAGATACGCAGTATTTT. Encoded protein: CASSDNPGQGIDTQYF. Variable domain in full (rest from reference TRBV25-1 and TRBJ2-3): EADIYQTPRYLVIGTGKKITLECSQTMGHDKMYWYQQDPGMELHLIHYSYGVNSTEKGDLSSESTVSRIRTEHFPLTLESARPSHTSQYLCASSDNPGQGIDTQYFGPGTRLTVL.

This chain uses TRBV11-3 with TRBJ2-1; 15 nucleotides line up with TRBD2. Germline V lookup: CDR1 SGHNT, CDR2 YENEEA. V was clipped by 1 base and J by 1 base; unmatched bases: 8. CDR3 length: 20 residues. In DNA, the CDR3 is TGTGCCAGCAGCTTAGGGGCAGGACTAGCGGGAGGGGGGTCCTACAATGAGCAGTTCTTC. Encoded protein: CASSLGAGLAGGGSYNEQFF.

The rearrangement joins TRBV19 to TRBJ2-5, with 8 bases identical to TRBD1. The trim removed 5 bases at V and 4 bases at J, leaving 6 bases unmatched. Germline V gene lookup returns CDR1 LNHDA and CDR2 SQIVND (reference sequence). The CDR3 contains 14 residues. The CDR3 coding sequence is TGTGCCAGTAGTGTGGACAGGGTTGGAGAGACCCAGTACTTC. Residues: CASSVDRVGETQYF.